This record concerns one T cell receptor (beta chain) sequence. Its antigen is not known. The sample belongs to a study of T cells in Graves' hyperthyroidism and ophthalmopathy. CDR1 SGHVS and CDR2 FNYEAQ come from the germline V gene. This CDR3 has 16 amino acids. The source material, RNA transcripts, was used to amplify TCR beta CDR3 regions. The TCR CDR3 first-round RT-PCR relied on the HTBI primer set. TCRdb re-called the multiplex PCR reads with MiXCR, one entry per CDR3 protein. The table records a few hundred thousand distinct CDR3 sequences, around 46% of them present only once. Study-level points and caveats: Most clonotypes expanded in the thyroid (above 0.001) were also present in blood.

This clonotype was sampled from a woman aged 18-35 years with Graves' hyperthyroidism. Material for sequencing was peripheral blood or thyroid tissue (not recorded which). J is TRBJ2-7 and V is TRBV7-6; no definite D call. The J call may be faulty, since TRBJ2-1 better matches the DNA end. The chain's CDR3 is CASPTLWRDLVSEQFF. CDR3 nucleotides: TGTGCCAGCCCCACTCTCTGGCGAGATCTCGTAAGTGAGCAGTTCTTC.